The 27 T cell receptor beta chains below come from one sample, sequenced in a study of cytomegalovirus exposure and HLA in healthy donors. Profiling relied on immunoSEQ multiplex PCR, and the TCRdb table lists in-frame clones only, not all of them. The data show 120,000 to 150,000 clones, with 70% to 90% seen just once and 1.4% to 1.5% held by the top ten. The sequenced sample consisted of PBMCs. These receptors were collected from a woman aged 25 to 45 in good health and CMV-seronegative.

This chain joins TRBV30 and TRBJ1-1; 7 positions match TRBD1. CDR3 length: 15 residues. CDR1 is GTSNPN, CDR2 SVGIG, per germline (reference sequence). Germline trimming cut 5 bases from V and 1 base from J; bases unmatched to any gene: 10. The CDR3 sequence: CAWSQTGTENTEAFF. In DNA form, the CDR3 reads TGTGCCTGGTCCCAGACCGGGACAGAGAACACTGAAGCTTTCTTT.

The chain joins TRBV4-1 to TRBJ2-5; 7 bases fit TRBD2. V gave up 2 bases and J gave up 3 bases; unmatched junction bases: 15. Looked up from germline, CDR1 is MGHRA and CDR2 is YSYEKL. The CDR3 spans 18 residues. CDR3 bases: TGCGCCAGCAGCCAATGGTCGCTGGGGACTAAGATGGAAGAGACCCAGTACTTC. It is translated as CASSQWSLGTKMEETQYF.

The chain joins TRBV28 to TRBJ1-5; 9 bases are shared with TRBD1. The germline CDR1 and CDR2 sequences are MDHEN and SYDVKM. The CDR3 is 14 residues long. J lost 4 bases, V lost 7 bases, and 5 bases had no gene match. The CDR3 here is CASMGQGYNQPQHF. The CDR3 coding sequence is TGTGCCAGCATGGGACAGGGCTATAATCAGCCCCAGCATTTT.

The V gene is TRBV14, the J gene TRBJ1-2, with no clear D. V was cut by 2 bases and J by 7 bases, with 8 bases left in between. Germline CDR1 reads SGHDN; CDR2 reads FVKESK. The CDR3 consists of 12 residues. CDR3 bases: TGTGCCAGCAGCCAACTGTGGAGTGGCTACACCTTC. Translating gives CASSQLWSGYTF.

This sequence joins TRBV10-3 and TRBJ2-2, with TRBD2 matching over 12 bases. V was clipped by 4 bases and J by 7 bases; unmatched bases: 7. The germline V gene has CDR1 ENHRY and CDR2 SYGVKD. The CDR3 extends over 16 amino acids. DNA of the CDR3: TGTGCCATCAGTGGAACTAGCGGGGGGCTGGGCGGGGAGCTGTTTTTT. Translating gives CAISGTSGGLGGELFF.

V gene TRBV4-2 combines with J gene TRBJ2-3, with 9 bases matching TRBD2. Germline V gives CDR1 LGHNA, CDR2 YNFKEQ. The CDR3 length is 16 residues. V was pared by 0 bases and J by 3 bases, with 4 bases of the junction left unmatched. The chain's CDR3 is CASSQEASGETDTQYF. The CDR3 DNA reads TGTGCCAGCAGCCAAGAGGCTAGCGGGGAGACAGATACGCAGTATTTT.

This clone was observed a handful of times. The V and J genes are TRBV2 and TRBJ1-5, with D maybe TRBD1 (5 bases). CDR3 length: 13 amino acids. The V end was cut by 7 bases, the J end by 9 bases, with 16 bases between. Germline V gene lookup returns CDR1 SNHLY and CDR2 FYNNEI. CDR3 DNA sequence: TGTGCCAGCAAATTCAGGGTGTTTTCGCCCCAGCATTTT. It specifies CASKFRVFSPQHF.

V gene TRBV4-1 combines with J gene TRBJ2-2; 7 nucleotides align to TRBD2. V gave up 3 bases and J gave up 4 bases; unmatched junction bases: 14. This CDR3 comprises 18 residues. Germline V CDR1 and CDR2: MGHRA, YSYEKL. The CDR3 here is CASSHKSGGGATTGELFF. The CDR3 DNA is TGCGCCAGCAGCCACAAAAGTGGGGGAGGGGCCACCACCGGGGAGCTGTTTTTT.

There are a few counts of this clone. The genes are TRBV29-1 and TRBJ2-1, with D unclear. V was shortened by 5 bases and J by 1 base, with 6 bases between the two germline ends. CDR1 is SQVTM and CDR2 is ANQGSEA in the germline V gene. The CDR3 has 12 residues. The CDR3 sequence: CSVTRSYNEQFF. The CDR3 coding sequence is TGCAGCGTTACCAGGTCCTACAATGAGCAGTTCTTC.

The CDR3 nucleotides are TGTGCCAGCAGCCGGACTACCCACAATGAGCAGTTCTTC. Its protein is CASSRTTHNEQFF. The chain uses TRBV4-2 and TRBJ2-1, with a possible D match to TRBD2 (6 bases). This CDR3 contains 13 residues. CDR1 and CDR2 from the germline V gene are LGHNA and YNFKEQ. With 4 bases removed from V and 5 bases from J, the gap between germline ends came to 9 bases.

The table lists this clone with a few counts. The V and J genes are TRBV11-3 and TRBJ2-5; TRBD1 matches at 7 bases. Germline lookup yields CDR1 SGHNT and CDR2 YENEEA. V gave up 4 bases and J gave up 3 bases; unmatched junction bases: 2. The length of the CDR3 is 13 residues. The CDR3 is CASSYDREETQYF. The CDR3 nucleotides are TGTGCCAGCAGCTATGACAGGGAAGAGACCCAGTACTTC.

The chain combines TRBV4-2 with TRBJ2-1; D might be TRBD1 (6 bases). Per germline, CDR1 LGHNA and CDR2 YNFKEQ. This CDR3 is 16 amino acids long. Trimming removed 2 bases from V and 7 bases from J, with 18 bases in between. The CDR3: CASSQPDRSVRNEQFF. CDR3 bases: TGTGCCAGCAGCCAACCCGACAGGTCGGTAAGGAATGAGCAGTTCTTC.

The chain combines TRBV9 with TRBJ2-1; a possible D gene is TRBD2 (7 bases). V lost 4 bases and J lost 4, with 15 bases in between. The CDR3 length is 15 residues. Germline loops: CDR1 SGDLS, CDR2 YYNGEE. CDR3 nucleotide sequence: TGTGCCAGCAGCCGTCCCCGGGGGGCATACAATGAGCAGTTCTTC. Translation: CASSRPRGAYNEQFF.

This clone was detected only once. The chain is built from TRBV9 and TRBJ2-3; D perhaps matches TRBD2 (6 bases). The CDR3 contains 16 residues. The germline V gene has CDR1 SGDLS and CDR2 YYNGEE. Trimming took 2 bases from V and 1 from J, leaving 14 bases between them. This chain's CDR3 is CASSVGRSGGTDTQYF. DNA for the CDR3: TGTGCCAGCAGCGTGGGTAGGTCGGGGGGCACAGATACGCAGTATTTT.

This clone was detected only once. The rearrangement uses TRBV19 and TRBJ1-5; 10 bases are a match to TRBD1. V lost 9 bases, J lost 0 bases, and 14 bases stayed unmatched. Germline V gene data show CDR1 as LNHDA and CDR2 as SQIVND (reference sequence). CDR3 size: 18 residues. CDR3 amino acids: CASWTGQGKTNSNQPQHF. CDR3 DNA sequence: TGTGCCAGCTGGACGGGACAGGGGAAGACTAATAGCAATCAGCCCCAGCATTTT.

The gene calls are TRBV16 and TRBJ1-5; 8 bases are shared with TRBD1. V lost 3 bases, J lost 6 bases, and 4 bases stayed unmatched. Germline CDR1 and CDR2: KGHSY and FQNENV. The CDR3 covers 14 residues. CDR3 protein: CASSHPDRGQPQHF. CDR3 nucleotide sequence: TGTGCCAGCAGCCATCCAGACAGGGGTCAGCCCCAGCATTTT.

J is TRBJ2-7 and V is TRBV11-2; 14 bases line up with TRBD2. Per germline, CDR1 SGHAT and CDR2 FQNNGV. Germline trimming cut 5 bases from V and 5 bases from J; bases unmatched to any gene: 2. This CDR3 contains 14 residues. The CDR3 bases are TGTGCCAGCAGCCGGACTAGCGGGGGGCACGAGCAGTACTTC. This codes for CASSRTSGGHEQYF. Together with reference TRBV11-2 and TRBJ2-7, the CDR3 gives the full variable domain: EAGVAQSPRYKIIEKRQSVAFWCNPISGHATLYWYQQILGQGPKLLIQFQNNGVVDDSQLPKDRFSAERLKGVDSTLKIQPAKLEDSAVYLCASSRTSGGHEQYFGPGTRLTVT.

The genes are TRBV7-9 and TRBJ1-2; 11 positions match TRBD1. The J segment lost 7 bases and the V segment lost 5 bases, leaving 9 bases of the junction unmatched. Germline V gives CDR1 SEHNR, CDR2 FQNEAQ (reference sequence). The CDR3 loop spans 15 amino acids. CDR3 nucleotides: TGTGCCAGCAGCGATAGGGACAGGGGGGCGTTTGGCTACACCTTC. Translated, it gives CASSDRDRGAFGYTF.

This sequence joins TRBV5-6 and TRBJ2-3; D possibly corresponds to TRBD1 (6 bases). Germline V gives CDR1 SGHDT, CDR2 YYEEEE. The ends were cut back, 7 bases at V and 2 bases at J, with 14 bases in the middle. This CDR3 is built from 14 residues. CDR3 region: CASGGSFTTDTQYF. The CDR3 DNA reads as TGTGCCAGCGGGGGCTCATTTACCACAGATACGCAGTATTTT.

This clone turned up a few times. The V call is TRBV7-2, the J call TRBJ1-2; no definite D call. The germline CDR1 and CDR2 sequences are SGHTA and FQGNSA. The CDR3 is 13 residues long. Trimming took off 5 bases at V and 2 bases at J, with 9 bases between the two ends. The CDR3 region is CASSPGSNYGYTF. The CDR3 coding sequence is TGTGCCAGCAGCCCCGGTTCCAACTATGGCTACACCTTC.

The V call is TRBV5-8, the J call TRBJ1-5, with D unclear. This CDR3 contains 15 residues. V gave up 1 base and J gave up 1 base, with 9 bases separating them. Germline V gene data show CDR1 as SGHTS and CDR2 as YDEGEE. The CDR3 is CASSLIRMSNQPQHF. CDR3 nucleotide sequence: TGTGCCAGCAGCTTGATCAGGATGAGCAATCAGCCCCAGCATTTT.

The chain combines TRBV6-6 with TRBJ2-7; tentatively, D is TRBD2 (5 bases). The CDR3 totals 14 residues. CDR1 is MNHNY and CDR2 is SVGAGI in the germline V gene (reference sequence). The germline V and J ends were trimmed by 6 bases and 6 bases, with 18 bases remaining between them. The CDR3 here is CASSLRTGNGEQYF. The CDR3 nucleotides read TGTGCCAGCAGCCTTAGGACGGGGAACGGCGAGCAGTACTTC.

The chain carries TRBV9 and TRBJ1-1, with D possibly TRBD1 on 5 matching bases. From germline, CDR1 is SGDLS and CDR2 YYNGEE. This CDR3 is 15 amino acids long. V was trimmed by 0 bases and J by 5 bases, leaving 14 bases between them. CDR3 protein: CASSVAEGAGTEAFF. The DNA of the CDR3 is TGTGCCAGCAGCGTAGCTGAAGGGGCCGGGACTGAAGCTTTCTTT.

V gene TRBV7-8 combines with J gene TRBJ1-2; a possible D gene is TRBD1 (5 bases). This CDR3 comprises 15 residues. Germline V gene sequence: CDR1 SGHVS, CDR2 FQNEAQ. Trimming left V 5 bases short and J 0 bases short, with 13 bases between. CDR3 loop: CASSPGPDTNYGYTF. In DNA, the CDR3 is TGTGCCAGCAGCCCAGGCCCGGACACTAACTATGGCTACACCTTC. Based on the CDR3 plus reference TRBV7-8 and TRBJ1-2, the full variable domain is GAGVSQSPRYKVAKRGQDVALRCDPISGHVSLFWYQQALGQGPEFLTYFQNEAQLDKSGLPSDRFFAERPEGSVSTLKIQRTQQEDSAVYLCASSPGPDTNYGYTFGSGTRLTVV.

The chain uses TRBV19 and TRBJ2-2, with 7 bases identical to TRBD1. This CDR3 comprises 18 residues. J was trimmed by 0 bases and V by 7 bases; bases with no gene match: 14. Germline V gene sequence: CDR1 LNHDA, CDR2 SQIVND (reference sequence). The CDR3 DNA reads as TGTGCCAGTATAGCTCGGGACAGATTTACTGCGAACACCGGGGAGCTGTTTTTT. This codes for CASIARDRFTANTGELFF. The full variable domain, with the rest looked up from reference TRBV19 and TRBJ2-2, is DGGITQSPKYLFRKEGQNVTLSCEQNLNHDAMYWYRQDPGQGLRLIYYSQIVNDFQKGDIAEGYSVSREKKESFPLTVTSAQKNPTAFYLCASIARDRFTANTGELFFGEGSRLTVL.

This rearrangement joins TRBV27 to TRBJ2-1; 8 nucleotides match TRBD1. V shed 4 bases, J shed 2 bases, and the junction held 1 base outside the gene matches. Germline loops: CDR1 MNHEY, CDR2 SMNVEV (reference sequence). This CDR3 contains 14 residues. The CDR3 is CASSSDRAYNEQFF. CDR3 sequence (DNA): TGTGCCAGCAGTTCGGACAGGGCCTACAATGAGCAGTTCTTC.

The chain uses TRBV5-4 and TRBJ1-6; unclear D gene. This CDR3 is built from 16 residues. Germline CDR1 SGHNT, CDR2 YYREEE (reference sequence). V was cut by 1 base and J by 0 bases, with 8 bases left in between. CDR3 amino acids: CASSLKGSSYNSPLHF. The CDR3 nucleotides are TGTGCCAGCAGCTTGAAAGGGAGCTCCTATAATTCACCCCTCCACTTT.